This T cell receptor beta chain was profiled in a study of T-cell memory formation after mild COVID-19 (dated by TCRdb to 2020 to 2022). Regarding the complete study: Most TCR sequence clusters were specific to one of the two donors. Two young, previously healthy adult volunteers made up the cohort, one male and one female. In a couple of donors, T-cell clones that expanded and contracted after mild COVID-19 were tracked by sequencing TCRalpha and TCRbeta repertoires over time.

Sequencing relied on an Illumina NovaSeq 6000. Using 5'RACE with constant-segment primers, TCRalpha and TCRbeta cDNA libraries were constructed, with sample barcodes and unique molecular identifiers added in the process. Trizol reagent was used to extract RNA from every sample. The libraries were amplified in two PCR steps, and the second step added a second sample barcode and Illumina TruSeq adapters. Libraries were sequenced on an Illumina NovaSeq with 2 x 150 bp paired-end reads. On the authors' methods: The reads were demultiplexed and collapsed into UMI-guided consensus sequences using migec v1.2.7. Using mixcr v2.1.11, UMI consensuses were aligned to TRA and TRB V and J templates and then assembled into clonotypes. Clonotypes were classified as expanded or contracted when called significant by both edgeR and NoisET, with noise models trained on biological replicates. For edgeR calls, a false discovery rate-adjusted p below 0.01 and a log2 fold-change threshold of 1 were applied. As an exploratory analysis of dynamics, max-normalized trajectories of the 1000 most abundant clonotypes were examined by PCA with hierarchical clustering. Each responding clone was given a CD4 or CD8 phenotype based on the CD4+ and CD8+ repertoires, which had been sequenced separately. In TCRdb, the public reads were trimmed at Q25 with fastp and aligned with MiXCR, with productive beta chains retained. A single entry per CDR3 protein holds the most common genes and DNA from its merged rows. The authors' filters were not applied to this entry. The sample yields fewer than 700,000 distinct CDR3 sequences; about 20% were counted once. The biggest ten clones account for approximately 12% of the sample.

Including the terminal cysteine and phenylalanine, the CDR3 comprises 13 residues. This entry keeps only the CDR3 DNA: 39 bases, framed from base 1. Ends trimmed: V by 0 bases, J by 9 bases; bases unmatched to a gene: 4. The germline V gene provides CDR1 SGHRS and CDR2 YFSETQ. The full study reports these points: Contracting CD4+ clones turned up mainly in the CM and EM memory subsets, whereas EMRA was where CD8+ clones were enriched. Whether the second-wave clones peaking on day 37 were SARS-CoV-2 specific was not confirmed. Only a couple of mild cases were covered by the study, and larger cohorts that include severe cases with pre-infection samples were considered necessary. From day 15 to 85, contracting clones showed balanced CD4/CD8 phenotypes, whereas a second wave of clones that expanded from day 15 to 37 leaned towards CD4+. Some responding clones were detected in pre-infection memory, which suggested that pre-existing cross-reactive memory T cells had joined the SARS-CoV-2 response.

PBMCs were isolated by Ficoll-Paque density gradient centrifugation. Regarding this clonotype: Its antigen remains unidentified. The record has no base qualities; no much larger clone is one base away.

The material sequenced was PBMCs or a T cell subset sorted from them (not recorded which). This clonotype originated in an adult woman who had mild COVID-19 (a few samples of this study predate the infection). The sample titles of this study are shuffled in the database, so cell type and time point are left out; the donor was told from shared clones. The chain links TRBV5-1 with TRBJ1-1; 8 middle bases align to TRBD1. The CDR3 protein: CASSLDGTGKAFF. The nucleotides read TGCGCCAGCAGCTTGGACGGGACAGGAAAAGCTTTCTTT.